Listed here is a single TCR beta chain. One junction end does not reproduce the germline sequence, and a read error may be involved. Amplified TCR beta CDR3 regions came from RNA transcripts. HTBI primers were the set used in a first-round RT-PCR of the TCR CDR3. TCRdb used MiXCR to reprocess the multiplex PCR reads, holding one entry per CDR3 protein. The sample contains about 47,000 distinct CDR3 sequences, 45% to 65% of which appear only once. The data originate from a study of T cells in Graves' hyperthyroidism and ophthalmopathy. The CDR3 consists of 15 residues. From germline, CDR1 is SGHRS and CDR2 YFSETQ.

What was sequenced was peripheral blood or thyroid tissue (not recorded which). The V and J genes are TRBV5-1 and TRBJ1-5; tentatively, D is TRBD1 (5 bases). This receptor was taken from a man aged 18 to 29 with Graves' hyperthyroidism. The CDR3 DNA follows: TGCACCAGCAGCTTGGGGGGAGGGGAGGATCAGCCCCAGCATTTT. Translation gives CTSSLGGGEDQPQHF.